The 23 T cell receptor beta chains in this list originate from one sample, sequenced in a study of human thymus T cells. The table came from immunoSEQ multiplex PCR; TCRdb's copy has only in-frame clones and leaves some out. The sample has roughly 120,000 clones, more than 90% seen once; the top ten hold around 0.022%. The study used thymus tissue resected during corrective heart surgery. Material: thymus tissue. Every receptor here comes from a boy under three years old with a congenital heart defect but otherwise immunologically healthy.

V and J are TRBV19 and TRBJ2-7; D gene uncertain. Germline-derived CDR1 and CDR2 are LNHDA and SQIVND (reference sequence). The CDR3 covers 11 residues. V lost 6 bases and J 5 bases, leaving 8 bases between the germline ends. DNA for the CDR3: TGTGCCAGTAGAGCAGGACACGAGCAGTACTTC. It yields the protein CASRAGHEQYF. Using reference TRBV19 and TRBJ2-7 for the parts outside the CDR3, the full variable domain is DGGITQSPKYLFRKEGQNVTLSCEQNLNHDAMYWYRQDPGQGLRLIYYSQIVNDFQKGDIAEGYSVSREKKESFPLTVTSAQKNPTAFYLCASRAGHEQYFGPGTRLTVT.

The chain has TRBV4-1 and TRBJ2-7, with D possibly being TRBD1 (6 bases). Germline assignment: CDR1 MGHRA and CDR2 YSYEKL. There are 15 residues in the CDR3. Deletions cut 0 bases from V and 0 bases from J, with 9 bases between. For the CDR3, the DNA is TGCGCCAGCAGCCAAGACACAGGGAGCTCCTACGAGCAGTACTTC. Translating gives CASSQDTGSSYEQYF.

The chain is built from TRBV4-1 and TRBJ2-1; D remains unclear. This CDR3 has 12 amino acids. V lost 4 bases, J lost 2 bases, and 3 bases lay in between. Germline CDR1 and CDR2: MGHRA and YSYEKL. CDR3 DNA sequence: TGCGCCAGCAGCCTTCCCTACAATGAGCAGTTCTTC. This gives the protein CASSLPYNEQFF.

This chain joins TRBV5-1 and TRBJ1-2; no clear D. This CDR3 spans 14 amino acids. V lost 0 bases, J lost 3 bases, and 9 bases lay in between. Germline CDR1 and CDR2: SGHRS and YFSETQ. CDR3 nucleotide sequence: TGCGCCAGCAGCTTGGAGGACCGCTACTATGGCTACACCTTC. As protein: CASSLEDRYYGYTF.

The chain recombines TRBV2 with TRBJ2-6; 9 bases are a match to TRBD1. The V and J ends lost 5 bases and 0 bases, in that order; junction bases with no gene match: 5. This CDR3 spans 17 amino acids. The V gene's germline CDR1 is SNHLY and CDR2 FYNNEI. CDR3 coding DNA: TGTGCCAGCAGTCCCGGGACAGGGAGCTCTGGGGCCAACGTCCTGACTTTC. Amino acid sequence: CASSPGTGSSGANVLTF.

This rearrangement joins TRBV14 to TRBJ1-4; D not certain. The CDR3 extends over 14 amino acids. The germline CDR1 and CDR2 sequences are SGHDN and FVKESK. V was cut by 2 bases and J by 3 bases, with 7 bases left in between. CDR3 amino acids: CASSQNSSNEKLFF. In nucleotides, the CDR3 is TGTGCCAGCAGCCAAAACAGCTCTAATGAAAAACTGTTTTTT.

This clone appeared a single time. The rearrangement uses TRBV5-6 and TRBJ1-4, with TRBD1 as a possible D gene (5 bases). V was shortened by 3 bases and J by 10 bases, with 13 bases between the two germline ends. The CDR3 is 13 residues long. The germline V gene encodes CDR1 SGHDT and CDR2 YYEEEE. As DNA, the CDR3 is TGTGCCAGCAGCTGGGGCCCGGCCCGAAAACTGTTTTTT. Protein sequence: CASSWGPARKLFF.

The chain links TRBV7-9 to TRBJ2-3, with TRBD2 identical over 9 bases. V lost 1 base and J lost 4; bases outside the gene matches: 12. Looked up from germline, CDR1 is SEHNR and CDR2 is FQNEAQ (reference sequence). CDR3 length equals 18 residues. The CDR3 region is CASSLEYVRGGRADTQYF. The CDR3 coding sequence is TGTGCCAGCAGCTTAGAGTATGTGCGGGGGGGCCGCGCAGATACGCAGTATTTT.

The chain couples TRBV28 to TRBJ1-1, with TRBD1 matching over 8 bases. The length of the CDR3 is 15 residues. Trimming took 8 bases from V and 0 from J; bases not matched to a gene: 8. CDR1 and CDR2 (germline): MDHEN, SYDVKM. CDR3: CASGGTGLMNTEAFF. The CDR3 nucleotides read TGTGCCAGCGGAGGGACAGGCCTTATGAACACTGAAGCTTTCTTT.

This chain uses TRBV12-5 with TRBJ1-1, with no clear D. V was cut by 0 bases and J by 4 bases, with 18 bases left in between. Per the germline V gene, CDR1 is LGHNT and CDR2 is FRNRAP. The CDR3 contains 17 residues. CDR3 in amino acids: CASGLVLYPKEGTEAFF. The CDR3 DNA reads TGTGCTAGTGGTTTGGTACTCTACCCCAAAGAGGGCACTGAAGCTTTCTTT.

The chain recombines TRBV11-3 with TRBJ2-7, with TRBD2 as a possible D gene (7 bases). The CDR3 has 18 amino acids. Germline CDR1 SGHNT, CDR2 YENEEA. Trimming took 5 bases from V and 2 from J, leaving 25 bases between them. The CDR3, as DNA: TGTGCCAGCAGCGCCTCCAGACCGGCGGGGGCCCTCCCCTACGAGCAGTACTTC. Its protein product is CASSASRPAGALPYEQYF.

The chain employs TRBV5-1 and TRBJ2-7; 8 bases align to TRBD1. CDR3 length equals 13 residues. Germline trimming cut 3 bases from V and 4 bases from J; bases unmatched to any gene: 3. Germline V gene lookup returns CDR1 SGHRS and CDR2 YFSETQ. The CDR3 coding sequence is TGCGCCAGCAGCTGGGACAGGCGATACGAGCAGTACTTC. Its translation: CASSWDRRYEQYF.

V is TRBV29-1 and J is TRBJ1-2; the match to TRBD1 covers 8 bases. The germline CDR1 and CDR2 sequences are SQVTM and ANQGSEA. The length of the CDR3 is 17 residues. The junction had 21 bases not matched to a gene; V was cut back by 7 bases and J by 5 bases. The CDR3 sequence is CSGGPLEDRVGAYGYTF. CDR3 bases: TGCAGCGGGGGCCCCTTGGAGGACAGGGTCGGGGCATATGGCTACACCTTC. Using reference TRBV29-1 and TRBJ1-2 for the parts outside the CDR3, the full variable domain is SAVISQKPSRDICQRGTSLTIQCQVDSQVTMMFWYRQQPGQSLTLIATANQGSEATYESGFVIDKFPISRPNLTFSTLTVSNMSPEDSSIYLCSGGPLEDRVGAYGYTFGSGTRLTVV.

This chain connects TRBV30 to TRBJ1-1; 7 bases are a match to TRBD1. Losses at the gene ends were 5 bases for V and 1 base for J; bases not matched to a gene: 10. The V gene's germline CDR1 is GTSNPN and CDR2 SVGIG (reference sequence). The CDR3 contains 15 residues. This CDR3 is CAWAHYRGRNTEAFF. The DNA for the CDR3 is TGTGCCTGGGCTCATTACAGGGGACGGAACACTGAAGCTTTCTTT.

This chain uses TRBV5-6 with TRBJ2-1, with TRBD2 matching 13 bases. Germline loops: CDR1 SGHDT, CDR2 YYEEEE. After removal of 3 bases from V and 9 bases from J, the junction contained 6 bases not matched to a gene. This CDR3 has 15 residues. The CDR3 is CASSSTSGGAVEQFF. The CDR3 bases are TGTGCCAGCAGCTCTACTAGCGGGGGGGCAGTTGAGCAGTTCTTC.

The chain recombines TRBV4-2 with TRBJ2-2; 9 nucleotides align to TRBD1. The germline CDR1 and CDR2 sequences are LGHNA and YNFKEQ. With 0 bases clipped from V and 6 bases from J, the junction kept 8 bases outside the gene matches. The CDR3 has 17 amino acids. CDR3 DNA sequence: TGTGCCAGCAGCCAAGATTTAGACAGGGGGACTGCCGGGGAGCTGTTTTTT. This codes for CASSQDLDRGTAGELFF.

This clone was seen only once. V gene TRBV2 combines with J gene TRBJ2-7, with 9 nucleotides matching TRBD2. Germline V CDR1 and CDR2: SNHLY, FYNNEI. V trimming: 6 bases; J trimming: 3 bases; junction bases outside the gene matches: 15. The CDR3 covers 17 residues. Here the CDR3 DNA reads TGTGCCAGCAGGCCCATAGGGGGGACTAGCTCCCTCTACGAGCAGTACTTC. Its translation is CASRPIGGTSSLYEQYF.

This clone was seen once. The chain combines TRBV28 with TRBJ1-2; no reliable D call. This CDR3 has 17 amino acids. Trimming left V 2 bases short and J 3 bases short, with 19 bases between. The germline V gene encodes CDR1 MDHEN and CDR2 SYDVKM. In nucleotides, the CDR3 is TGTGCCAGCAGTTTAGGGCAGGATCCCCTGTACGACTATGGCTACACCTTC. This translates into CASSLGQDPLYDYGYTF.

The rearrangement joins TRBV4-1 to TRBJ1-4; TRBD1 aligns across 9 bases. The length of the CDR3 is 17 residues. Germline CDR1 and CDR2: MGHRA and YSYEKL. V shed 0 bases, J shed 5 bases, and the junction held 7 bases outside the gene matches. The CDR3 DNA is TGCGCCAGCAGCCAAGACAATGGACAGGGGACGAATGAAAAACTGTTTTTT. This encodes CASSQDNGQGTNEKLFF.

The CDR3 protein is CATSSTFRGMRVLRPQYF. Written as DNA, the CDR3 is TGTGCCACCAGCAGTACTTTTAGGGGGATGCGGGTATTAAGGCCCCAGTACTTC. This chain connects TRBV15 to TRBJ2-5; TRBD1 might be the D (6 bases). Per germline, CDR1 LNHNV and CDR2 YYDKDF (reference sequence). V was cut by 3 bases and J by 9 bases, with 29 bases left in between. This CDR3 is built from 18 residues.

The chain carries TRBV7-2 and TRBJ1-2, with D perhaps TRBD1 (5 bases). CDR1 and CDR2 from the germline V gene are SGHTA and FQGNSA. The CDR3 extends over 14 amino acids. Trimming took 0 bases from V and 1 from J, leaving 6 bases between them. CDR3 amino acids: CASSLAGGNYGYTF. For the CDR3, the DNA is TGTGCCAGCAGCTTAGCGGGGGGTAACTATGGCTACACCTTC. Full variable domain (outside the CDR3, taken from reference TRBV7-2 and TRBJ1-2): GAGVSQSPSNKVTEKGKDVELRCDPISGHTALYWYRQSLGQGLEFLIYFQGNSAPDKSGLPSDRFSAERTGGSVSTLTIQRTQQEDSAVYLCASSLAGGNYGYTFGSGTRLTVV.

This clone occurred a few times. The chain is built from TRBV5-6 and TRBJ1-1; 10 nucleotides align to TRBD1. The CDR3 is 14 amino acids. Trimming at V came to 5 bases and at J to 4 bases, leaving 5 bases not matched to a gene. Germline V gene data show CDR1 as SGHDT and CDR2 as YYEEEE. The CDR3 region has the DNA TGTGCCAGCAGTTATGGACAGGGGGGCACTGAAGCTTTCTTT. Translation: CASSYGQGGTEAFF.

In DNA form, the CDR3 reads TGCGCCAGCAGCTTGAGTCCCGTGTACGAGCAGTACTTC. It encodes CASSLSPVYEQYF. The chain uses TRBV5-1 and TRBJ2-7, with D unresolved. Per the germline V gene, CDR1 is SGHRS and CDR2 is YFSETQ. There are 13 residues in the CDR3. Trimming took 1 base from V and 4 from J, leaving 9 bases between them.